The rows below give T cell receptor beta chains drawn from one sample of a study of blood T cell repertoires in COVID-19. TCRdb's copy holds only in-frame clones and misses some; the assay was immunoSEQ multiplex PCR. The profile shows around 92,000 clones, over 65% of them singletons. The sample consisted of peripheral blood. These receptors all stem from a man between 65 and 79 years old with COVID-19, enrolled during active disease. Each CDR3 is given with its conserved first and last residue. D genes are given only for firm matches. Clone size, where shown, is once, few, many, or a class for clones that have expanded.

CASSQGPTLTSGIQEQYF | TGTGCCAGCAGCCAAGGTCCAACTCTGACTAGCGGTATCCAAGAGCAGTACTTC | . | TRBJ2-7 | TRBD2 | TRBV4-2
CASSSRGASYEQYF | TGTGCCAGCAGTTCGCGGGGGGCCTCCTACGAGCAGTACTTC | . | TRBJ2-7 | TRBD2 | TRBV28
CASSQFGLAGGGSETQYF | TGTGCCAGCAGCCAATTCGGACTAGCGGGAGGTGGGTCGGAGACCCAGTACTTC | . | TRBJ2-5 | TRBD2 | TRBV9
CATSRQTGGFGEKLFF | TGTGCCACCAGCAGGCAGACAGGGGGCTTTGGGGAAAAACTGTTTTTT | . | TRBJ1-4 | TRBD1 | TRBV15
CASSPPGTSNQPQHF | TGTGCCAGCTCACCACCGGGGACAAGCAATCAGCCCCAGCATTTT | . | TRBJ1-5 | . | TRBV18
CASSIRRESSEQFF | TGTGCCAGTAGTATACGGCGGGAGTCGAGTGAGCAGTTCTTC | once | TRBJ2-1 | TRBD2 | TRBV19
CASSTLAASYNEQFF | TGTGCCAGTAGTACACTAGCGGCCTCCTACAATGAGCAGTTCTTC | once | TRBJ2-1 | TRBD2 | TRBV19
CASSGSGNTIYF | TGTGCCAGCTCAGGTTCTGGAAACACCATATATTTT | . | TRBJ1-3 | . | TRBV2
CATSRDSFRGNIQYF | TGTGCCACCAGCAGAGATTCTTTCAGGGGAAACATTCAGTACTTC | . | TRBJ2-4 | . | TRBV15
CASRVASGAYNEQFF | TGTGCCAGCAGGGTAGCTAGCGGAGCCTACAATGAGCAGTTCTTC | . | TRBJ2-1 | TRBD2 | TRBV2
CATGGENTGELFF | TGCGCCACCGGGGGGGAGAACACCGGGGAGCTGTTTTTT | many | TRBJ2-2 | TRBD2 | TRBV5-1
CASSLSLGSPLHF | TGTGCCAGCAGCCTGAGTCTTGGTTCACCCCTCCACTTT | . | TRBJ1-6 | . | TRBV7-8
CASSLGTGSREQYF | TGTGCCAGCAGTTTAGGGACAGGGAGTCGGGAGCAGTACTTC | . | TRBJ2-7 | TRBD1 | TRBV28
CASSSSGQGGYEQYF | TGTGCCAGCAGCTCGTCGGGACAGGGGGGATACGAGCAGTACTTC | . | TRBJ2-7 | TRBD1 | TRBV7-9